This record covers a single T cell receptor beta chain. Its cognate antigen is unknown. Separate cDNA molecules each had unique molecular identifiers attached to them. TCRdb re-called the 5' RACE reads through MiXCR, storing one row per CDR3 protein. The sample has about 21,000 distinct CDR3 sequences; about 4.7% are singletons. This sample is drawn from a study of early T cells in non-severe SARS-CoV-2 infection. Across the study: Sequenced material consisted of bulk RNA (from unsorted whole blood), and chains were unpaired.

Study-level findings and limits: Using VDJdb, the matching emphasized anti-spike CD8 responses while missing private and CD4 specificities.

The germline V gene encodes CDR1 SGHTA and CDR2 FQGNSA. The CDR3 runs to 15 residues. V lost 5 bases to trimming and J lost 5 bases; unmatched junction nucleotides: 7. This TCR derives from an adult who was a healthcare worker with PCR-confirmed SARS-CoV-2 infection or an uninfected control (not recorded which). The sequenced material came from whole blood. This chain links TRBV7-2 with TRBJ2-1, with TRBD1 identical over 9 bases. This CDR3 reads CASSIDRGRHNEQFF. CDR3 nucleotides: TGTGCCAGCAGCATCGACAGGGGGAGGCACAATGAGCAGTTCTTC.